This T cell receptor beta chain was captured in a study of cytomegalovirus exposure and HLA in healthy donors (dated by TCRdb to 2017 to 2019). Regarding the study in general: According to a later analysis, one platform produced both the approximately 110 validation repertoires and the roughly 640 repertoires of the first cohort. The study aimed to test whether signatures of past pathogen exposure could be identified by cataloging public T cell receptors. In addition to the first cohort of 650 to 750 subjects, a separate validation cohort of around 110 different subjects was used. High-throughput TCR immunosequencing, statistical association of individual TCRs with disease status, and machine learning were combined to predict cytomegalovirus infection status.

The full study reports these points: According to the authors, the approach could potentially be generalized to other disease states and immunological phenotypes. Subsequent analysis determined that TCRs grouped into clusters in the first cohort also showed a tendency toward co-occurrence across the approximately 110 validation repertoires, and approximately 94% of cluster scores exceeded 0. The validation cohort had no HLA typing available for a later analysis, so co-occurrence within that cohort was assessed over all 130 or so repertoires. In the study, 150 to 200 TCR beta chains were listed as associated with cytomegalovirus. The classifier was reported to diagnose cytomegalovirus status with high specificity and sensitivity in both the original cohort and the validation cohort. In vitro tests confirmed that a few of the cytomegalovirus-associated TCR beta chains recognize cytomegalovirus antigens. While some public TCRs were present in many individuals, most TCR sequences turned up only very rarely across donors.

Donors formed part of the validation cohort, which comprised 120 subjects and was distinct from the first cohort of over 500 subjects. The library was prepared using the immunoSEQ multiplex PCR assay. The authors' pipeline ran thus. To diagnose cytomegalovirus status from the catalog of TCR beta chain sequences, a statistical classification framework was built. The table comes from immuneACCESS by way of TCRdb, which keeps in-frame sequences with V and J called. Part of the clones is missing from these tables; in studies checked, under half for an unresolved V gene and the rest for unknown reasons. V, J and clone size reflect that table, while D and trimming were determined from the DNA. Counted in this sample were about 280,000 clones; roughly 88% of them appeared once. The top ten constitute approximately 0.94% of the sample. Reading the germline V gene gives CDR1 MDHEN and CDR2 SYDVKM. The CDR3 measures 16 amino acids from cysteine to phenylalanine. Of all the DNA, just the CDR3 is kept, 48 bases in frame from base 1. Deletion took 8 bases off V and 5 bases off J, with a span of 19 bases between the germline ends.

Comment on this clone: Its cognate antigen has yet to be identified. No quality values exist for individual bases; no much larger clone is one base distant.

The sample comprised PBMCs. The sequence is built from TRBV28 and TRBJ1-6; the best D guess is TRBD1, with 6 bases matching. The TCR originated in a young woman in good health and CMV-seronegative. The CDR3 amino acid sequence is: CASEGGGGRNNSPLHF. The nucleotide sequence is given as TGTGCCAGCGAGGGGGGAGGGGGGCGGAATAATTCACCCCTCCACTTT.